This passage covers 24 T cell receptor beta chains from one sample sequenced in a study of blood T cell repertoires in COVID-19. Generated by immunoSEQ multiplex PCR, the TCRdb table keeps only in-frame clones and is missing some. Found here are roughly 200,000 clones, roughly four fifths of them singletons; the top ten hold approximately 13%. Input material: peripheral blood. The receptors shown here come from a man between 50 and 59 years old who had recovered from COVID-19.

A few counts support this clone. V is TRBV19 and J is TRBJ2-5; D uncertain. Germline-derived CDR1 and CDR2 are LNHDA and SQIVND (reference sequence). The CDR3 consists of 13 residues. The V and J ends lost 6 bases and 5 bases respectively, with 13 bases between them. The CDR3 DNA follows: TGTGCCAGTAGCATACAAGAGTCGGAGACCCAGTACTTC. Its translation is CASSIQESETQYF.

The CDR3 sequence: CASSFTVNTGELFF. The DNA of the CDR3 is TGTGCCAGCAGCTTTACAGTTAACACCGGGGAGCTGTTTTTT. This chain links TRBV7-2 with TRBJ2-2; D is unresolved. The CDR3 extends over 14 amino acids. CDR1 SGHTA and CDR2 FQGNSA come from the germline V gene. The V end lost 3 bases, the J end lost 2 bases, and 7 bases lay between the germline ends.

The gene calls are TRBV16 and TRBJ2-2; D might be TRBD2 (6 bases). Trimming stripped 5 bases from V and 4 bases from J, with 8 bases between. Germline V gives CDR1 KGHSY, CDR2 FQNENV. The CDR3 sequence is 13 residues long. CDR3 region: CASSGRSTGELFF. The CDR3 nucleotides are TGTGCCAGCAGCGGGAGGAGCACCGGGGAGCTGTTTTTT.

The J gene is TRBJ2-3, the V gene TRBV7-2; no reliable D call. The germline V and J ends were trimmed by 3 bases and 3 bases, with 10 bases remaining between them. CDR1 SGHTA and CDR2 FQGNSA come from the germline V gene. This CDR3 contains 14 residues. CDR3 loop: CASSLLTDTDTQYF. The CDR3 DNA follows: TGTGCCAGCAGCTTGCTCACAGATACAGATACGCAGTATTTT. The full variable domain, completed using reference TRBV7-2 and TRBJ2-3, is GAGVSQSPSNKVTEKGKDVELRCDPISGHTALYWYRQSLGQGLEFLIYFQGNSAPDKSGLPSDRFSAERTGGSVSTLTIQRTQQEDSAVYLCASSLLTDTDTQYFGPGTRLTVL.

The rearrangement joins TRBV4-2 to TRBJ2-5; 9 positions match TRBD1. Germline V CDR1 and CDR2: LGHNA, YNFKEQ. Trimming cost V 3 bases and J 0 bases; bases outside gene matches: 5. The CDR3 runs 16 residues. Here the CDR3 DNA reads TGTGCCAGCAGCCAGGGACGGACAGGGGACCAAGAGACCCAGTACTTC. Amino acids: CASSQGRTGDQETQYF.

The chain couples TRBV30 to TRBJ1-2; no reliable D call. CDR3 size: 15 residues. V was clipped by 3 bases and J by 0 bases, with 14 bases between them. Germline V CDR1 and CDR2: GTSNPN, SVGIG (reference sequence). CDR3: CAWSPPGKPNYGYTF. In nucleotides, the CDR3 is TGTGCCTGGAGCCCACCGGGGAAACCTAACTATGGCTACACCTTC.

The rearrangement joins TRBV27 to TRBJ2-7, with 13 nucleotides matching TRBD2. Germline CDR1 and CDR2: MNHEY and SMNVEV (reference sequence). This CDR3 is 16 amino acids long. Losses at the gene ends were 0 bases for V and 6 bases for J; bases not matched to a gene: 5. The CDR3 sequence: CASSLSWTSGSSEQYF. CDR3 nucleotide sequence: TGTGCCAGCAGTTTATCCTGGACTAGCGGGAGTTCCGAGCAGTACTTC.

The sample holds many counts of this clone. The J gene is TRBJ1-1, the V gene TRBV7-9; 8 bases fit TRBD1. The CDR3 spans 12 residues. CDR1 and CDR2 from the germline V gene are SEHNR and FQNEAQ (reference sequence). Trimming at V came to 5 bases and at J to 10 bases, leaving 6 bases not matched to a gene. The CDR3 nucleotides read TGTGCCAGCAGCCGACAGGGGTCAGGAGCTTTCTTT. Protein sequence: CASSRQGSGAFF.

This chain uses TRBV28 with TRBJ2-7; TRBD2 matches 11 bases. Per the germline V gene, CDR1 is MDHEN and CDR2 is SYDVKM. The CDR3 totals 15 residues. The trim removed 4 bases at V and 6 bases at J, leaving 8 bases unmatched. CDR3: CASSSIAGGHLEQYF. The CDR3 nucleotides are TGTGCCAGCAGTTCCATAGCGGGAGGGCATCTCGAGCAGTACTTC.

The chain carries TRBV27 and TRBJ2-1, with TRBD2 matching 11 bases. CDR1 MNHEY and CDR2 SMNVEV come from the germline V gene (reference sequence). The CDR3 consists of 18 residues. Germline trimming cut 4 bases from V and 1 base from J; bases unmatched to any gene: 9. CDR3 nucleotides: TGTGCCAGCAGTTCACTCACCCTAGCGGGAGGATCCTACAATGAGCAGTTCTTC. This encodes CASSSLTLAGGSYNEQFF.

The V call is TRBV6-2 or TRBV6-3, the J call TRBJ2-1; 8 nucleotides align to TRBD2. V lost 4 bases to trimming and J lost 10 bases; unmatched junction nucleotides: 9. In germline, CDR1 is MNHEY, CDR2 SVGEGT. The CDR3 is 14 residues long. The CDR3, as DNA: TGTGCCAGCAGTTCTCACGGGAGGGCCAGGGAGCAGTTCTTC. This encodes CASSSHGRAREQFF.

V gene TRBV12-3 or TRBV12-4 combines with J gene TRBJ1-1, with D maybe TRBD1 (6 bases). The CDR3 covers 13 residues. V dropped 5 bases and J dropped 4 bases, with 11 bases sitting between them. The CDR3 DNA reads as TGTGCCAGCAGTCAAATAGGGGGCACTGAAGCTTTCTTT. As protein: CASSQIGGTEAFF.

This chain links TRBV3-1 (or the pseudogene TRBV3-2) with TRBJ1-1; 8 bases map to TRBD1. The V and J ends lost 8 bases and 9 bases, in that order; junction bases with no gene match: 5. The CDR3 runs to 11 residues. Germline assignment: CDR1 LGHDT and CDR2 YNNKEL (reference sequence). The CDR3 DNA reads TGTGCCAGCCGGGACAGGTCCCAAGCTTTCTTT. Its protein product is CASRDRSQAFF.

The genes are TRBV4-1 and TRBJ1-1, with 7 bases matching TRBD1. The CDR3 consists of 13 residues. Germline V CDR1 and CDR2: MGHRA, YSYEKL. V was pared by 4 bases and J by 6 bases, with 5 bases of the junction left unmatched. CDR3 amino acids: CASSPRDRPEAFF. Here the CDR3 DNA reads TGCGCCAGCAGCCCACGGGACAGACCTGAAGCTTTCTTT.

The rearrangement links TRBV6-6 to TRBJ2-1; TRBD2 matches at 8 bases. Germline CDR1 and CDR2: MNHNY and SVGAGI (reference sequence). The CDR3 runs 14 residues. Trimming cost V 4 bases and J 3 bases; bases outside gene matches: 2. The CDR3 sequence is CASSLGTSYNEQFF. The CDR3 DNA follows: TGTGCCAGCAGTTTGGGGACTAGCTACAATGAGCAGTTCTTC.

This chain connects TRBV5-5 to TRBJ2-2; 7 bases are shared with TRBD2. Per germline, CDR1 SGHKS and CDR2 YYEKEE (reference sequence). The CDR3 consists of 16 residues. The J segment lost 0 bases and the V segment lost 0 bases, leaving 2 bases of the junction unmatched. CDR3 in DNA: TGTGCCAGCAGCTTGGCCGCGGGGGCGAACACCGGGGAGCTGTTTTTT. Translation gives CASSLAAGANTGELFF.

The CDR3 region is CASRWPPGGRGTNQPQHF. For the CDR3, the DNA is TGTGCCAGCAGATGGCCCCCCGGGGGGCGAGGTACCAATCAGCCCCAGCATTTT. The chain couples TRBV27 to TRBJ1-5, with D possibly matching TRBD1 (6 bases). V shed 6 bases and J shed 3 bases, with 24 bases lying between them. The CDR3 is 18 residues long. CDR1 MNHEY and CDR2 SMNVEV come from the germline V gene (reference sequence).

The chain has TRBV30 and TRBJ2-5, with no clear D. From germline, CDR1 is GTSNPN and CDR2 SVGIG (reference sequence). The CDR3 contains 14 residues. Trimming pared 4 bases from V and 4 bases from J, leaving 16 bases between. The CDR3 loop reads CAWNSGVAIETQYF. CDR3 coding DNA: TGTGCCTGGAATTCGGGTGTAGCAATAGAGACCCAGTACTTC.

V is TRBV6-5 and J is TRBJ2-3; 11 nucleotides align to TRBD2. Germline values: CDR1 MNHEY, CDR2 SVGAGI. The V and J ends lost 6 bases and 3 bases, in that order; junction bases with no gene match: 5. The CDR3 runs 15 residues. The CDR3 loop is CASRTSGSVTDTQYF. As DNA, the CDR3 is TGTGCCAGCAGAACTAGCGGGAGTGTAACAGATACGCAGTATTTT.

This chain connects TRBV20-1 to TRBJ2-3; TRBD1 matches 9 bases. The trim removed 3 bases at V and 1 base at J, leaving 8 bases unmatched. CDR1 is DFQATT and CDR2 is SNEGSKA in the germline V gene (reference sequence). The CDR3 spans 16 residues. CDR3 sequence: CSASGAQGAGTDTQYF. The CDR3 nucleotides read TGCAGTGCTAGTGGGGCACAGGGGGCGGGCACAGATACGCAGTATTTT.

V and J are TRBV29-1 and TRBJ2-1; 14 bases agree with TRBD2. Trimming cost V 4 bases and J 10 bases; bases outside gene matches: 3. Germline CDR1 SQVTM, CDR2 ANQGSEA. This CDR3 contains 13 residues. Here the CDR3 reads CSVGTSGRREQFF. In nucleotides, the CDR3 is TGCAGCGTTGGGACTAGCGGGAGGAGGGAGCAGTTCTTC.

This chain connects TRBV7-2 to TRBJ1-2; 7 nucleotides match TRBD1. Germline trimming cut 6 bases from V and 8 bases from J; bases unmatched to any gene: 6. This CDR3 spans 12 amino acids. CDR1 SGHTA and CDR2 FQGNSA come from the germline V gene. The CDR3 here is CASSRGGGGYTF. The CDR3 bases are TGTGCCAGCAGTCGAGGGGGCGGCGGCTACACCTTC.

In its sample, this clone was seen once. This sequence joins TRBV27 and TRBJ1-6; D not certain. In germline, CDR1 is MNHEY, CDR2 SMNVEV (reference sequence). CDR3 length equals 16 residues. V lost 4 bases and J lost 0, with 10 bases in between. The DNA of the CDR3 is TGTGCCAGCAGTTCTGTGGAGAGCTCCTATAATTCACCCCTCCACTTT. Translating it yields CASSSVESSYNSPLHF.

CDR3 sequence reads: CASSLSGLAGYGEQFF. The CDR3 DNA reads as TGTGCCAGCAGCTTATCAGGACTAGCGGGATACGGTGAGCAGTTCTTC. The chain uses TRBV7-8 and TRBJ2-1; 12 nucleotides line up with TRBD2. CDR3 length equals 16 residues. The ends lost 2 bases at V and 9 bases at J; junction bases unmatched: 8. Germline lookup yields CDR1 SGHVS and CDR2 FQNEAQ.